This TCR beta chain was sequenced during a study of T cell changes during pregnancy in multiple sclerosis. The method was immunoSEQ multiplex PCR; TCRdb's version includes in-frame clones alone and lacks a portion of them. The sample yields nearly 60,000 clones, about 90% seen once. The germline CDR1 and CDR2 sequences are MNHEY and SVGAGI. CDR3 length equals 15 residues. V lost 6 bases and J lost 0; bases outside the gene matches: 8. The source of this sequence is a female donor in good health, enrolled as a control in a pregnancy study. The chain combines TRBV6-5 with TRBJ2-7; TRBD1 matches 7 bases. Sequencing was performed on CD4+ T cells from peripheral blood mononuclear cells, taken after pregnancy. The CDR3 DNA is TGTGCCAGCAGCCGATTTGGACAGGACTCCTACGAGCAGTACTTC. Translation: CASSRFGQDSYEQYF.